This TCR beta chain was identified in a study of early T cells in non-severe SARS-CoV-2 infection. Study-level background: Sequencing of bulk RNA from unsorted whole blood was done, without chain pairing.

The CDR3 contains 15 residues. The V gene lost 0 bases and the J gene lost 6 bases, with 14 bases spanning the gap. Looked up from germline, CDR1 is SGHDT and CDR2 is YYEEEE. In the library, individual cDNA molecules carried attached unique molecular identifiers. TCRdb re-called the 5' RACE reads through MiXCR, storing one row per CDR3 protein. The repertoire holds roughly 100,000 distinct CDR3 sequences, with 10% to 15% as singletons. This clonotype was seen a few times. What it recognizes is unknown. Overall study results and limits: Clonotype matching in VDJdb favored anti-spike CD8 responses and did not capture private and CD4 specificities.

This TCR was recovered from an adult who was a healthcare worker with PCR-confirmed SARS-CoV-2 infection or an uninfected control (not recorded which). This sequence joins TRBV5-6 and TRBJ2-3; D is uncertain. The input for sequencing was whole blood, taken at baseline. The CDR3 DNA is TGTGCCAGCAGCTTGGATAAGGCCAGACGGGATACGCAGTATTTT. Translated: CASSLDKARRDTQYF.